This T cell receptor beta chain is from a study of beta chain features in type 1 diabetes. In its sample, this clone was seen a few times. Reverse transcribing all isolated RNA meant expressed TCRB transcripts were sequenced. Clones were sequenced by immunoSEQ multiplex PCR, and TCRdb holds only the in-frame ones, with some missing. The sample lists about 13,000 clones, more than 40% seen once, with around 0.97% in the top ten. Germline CDR1 reads SGHNT; CDR2 reads YYREEE (reference sequence). Germline trimming cut 0 bases from V and 7 bases from J; bases unmatched to any gene: 2. This CDR3 region has 15 residues.

This TCR was recovered from a man aged 18-30 years in good health. The J gene is TRBJ1-6, the V gene TRBV5-4, with 9 bases fitting TRBD1. The sequencing sample was made of stem cell memory CD4+ T cells from blood. CDR3 amino acids: CASSLAGTGNSPLHF. CDR3 sequence (DNA): TGTGCCAGCAGCTTGGCGGGGACAGGGAATTCACCCCTCCACTTT.